The clone carrying this TCR beta chain was observed at least ten times. Its target is unknown. Patients picked for sequencing had shown CD8+CD57+ cell expansion detected by flow cytometry. The diagnosis in all patients was severe acquired aplastic anemia. The data derive from a study of CD8+CD57+ T cells in acquired aplastic anemia. Across the study: Mean DNA quantity obtained from sorted CD4+ and CD8+ cells was around 2.9 ug.

Profiling of TCR beta VDJ combinations and CDR3 sequences used genomic DNA as template. TCRdb reprocessed the reads with MiXCR, giving one entry per CDR3 protein. Of approximately 130,000 distinct CDR3 sequences listed, almost 40% are singletons. Germline V lookup: CDR1 DFQATT, CDR2 SNEGSKA (reference sequence). There are 13 residues in the CDR3. Trimming cost V 2 bases and J 2 bases, with 10 bases left between them. Regarding the study as a whole: In common between the patients and the controls were around 30 CD8+ CDR3 sequences. Levels of CD8+ Simpson's diversity were not significantly distinct in patients versus controls.

Input material: sorted CD4+, CD8+, or CD8+CD57+ T cells (not recorded which) from PBMCs. The rearrangement joins TRBV20-1 to TRBJ2-7, with D unresolved. The sequence was collected from a human donor with aplastic anemia. The CDR3 loop is CSARKTLAYEQYF. CDR3 in DNA: TGCAGTGCTAGAAAAACCTTAGCCTACGAGCAGTACTTC.